These 17 T cell receptor beta chains were all obtained from the same sample, sequenced in a study of CD8 T cells in Susac syndrome. After extraction with the RNeasy kit, roughly 0.5 to 1 ug of the RNA was reverse transcribed using random hexamers. TCRdb re-called the immunoSEQ multiplex PCR reads with MiXCR, one entry per CDR3 protein. The sample holds some 190,000 distinct CDR3 sequences, 93% seen once. Input material: CD4+ T cells from PBMCs. The source of these receptors is a human donor in good health.

The V and J genes are TRBV29-1 and TRBJ1-4; 8 bases are a match to TRBD1. The CDR3 extends over 16 amino acids. In germline, CDR1 is SQVTM, CDR2 ANQGSEA. J gave up 0 bases and V 4 bases, and 7 bases lay outside the gene matches. CDR3 in amino acids: CSVAGTGHATNEKLFF. DNA for the CDR3: TGCAGCGTTGCCGGGACAGGACATGCAACTAATGAAAAACTGTTTTTT. Combining the CDR3 with reference TRBV29-1 and TRBJ1-4 gives the whole variable domain SAVISQKPSRDICQRGTSLTIQCQVDSQVTMMFWYRQQPGQSLTLIATANQGSEATYESGFVIDKFPISRPNLTFSTLTVSNMSPEDSSIYLCSVAGTGHATNEKLFFGSGTQLSVL.

The CDR3 spells CASSDSGEANYGYTF. The CDR3 DNA is TGTGCCAGCAGTGACTCCGGCGAAGCTAACTATGGCTACACCTTC. The chain is built from TRBV25-1 and TRBJ1-2, with D unresolved. Germline values: CDR1 MGHDK, CDR2 SYGVNS. Trimming removed 3 bases at V and 0 bases at J, with 11 bases between. The CDR3 runs to 15 residues.

The genes are TRBV7-2 and TRBJ2-5; 7 bases match TRBD2. V lost 8 bases to trimming and J lost 5 bases; unmatched junction nucleotides: 8. This CDR3 contains 13 residues. CDR1 is SGHTA and CDR2 is FQGNSA in the germline V gene. The CDR3 loop is CASGQRGTETQYF. CDR3 nucleotide sequence: TGTGCCAGCGGGCAGCGGGGAACGGAGACCCAGTACTTC. Drawing the rest from reference TRBV7-2 and TRBJ2-5, the complete variable domain is GAGVSQSPSNKVTEKGKDVELRCDPISGHTALYWYRQSLGQGLEFLIYFQGNSAPDKSGLPSDRFSAERTGGSVSTLTIQRTQQEDSAVYLCASGQRGTETQYFGPGTRLLVL.

This CDR3 reads CAWSAGGTNEKLFF. CDR3 nucleotide sequence: TGTGCCTGGAGTGCTGGGGGGACTAATGAAAAACTGTTTTTT. The chain joins TRBV30 to TRBJ1-4, with a weak D call TRBD1 (5 bases). Trimming removed 1 base at V and 2 bases at J, with 8 bases between. The V gene's germline CDR1 is GTSNPN and CDR2 SVGIG (reference sequence). This CDR3 spans 14 amino acids.

This chain joins TRBV30 and TRBJ2-5; the D is unclear. CDR1 is GTSNPN, CDR2 SVGIG, per germline (reference sequence). Deletions cut 8 bases from V and 1 base from J, with 14 bases between. The CDR3 loop spans 13 amino acids. In DNA, the CDR3 is TGTGCCCGGGCTCGCCGGTCCCAAGAGACCCAGTACTTC. Its protein is CARARRSQETQYF.

The chain recombines TRBV20-1 with TRBJ1-1; no definite D call. Germline V CDR1 and CDR2: DFQATT, SNEGSKA (reference sequence). The CDR3 extends over 14 amino acids. With 0 bases removed from V and 4 bases from J, the gap between germline ends came to 12 bases. CDR3 loop: CSARDAASSTEAFF. DNA for the CDR3: TGCAGTGCTAGAGATGCCGCGTCTAGCACTGAAGCTTTCTTT.

The chain employs TRBV2 and TRBJ1-4; D gene unclear. V was pared by 7 bases and J by 8 bases, with 17 bases between. The CDR3 extends over 14 amino acids. Germline-derived CDR1 and CDR2 are SNHLY and FYNNEI. CDR3 nucleotides: TGTGCCAGCAACGACGCCCCTTTGAGGGAAAAACTGTTTTTT. Translating it yields CASNDAPLREKLFF.

The genes are TRBV28 and TRBJ1-2; 10 bases line up with TRBD1. The J segment lost 2 bases and the V segment lost 6 bases, leaving 3 bases of the junction unmatched. CDR3 size: 14 residues. Germline CDR1 and CDR2: MDHEN and SYDVKM. CDR3 sequence: CASRLGQGNYGYTF. DNA for the CDR3: TGTGCCAGCAGGCTGGGACAGGGGAACTATGGCTACACCTTC.

This clonotype was counted only a few times. The V gene is TRBV2, the J gene TRBJ2-7; 9 positions match TRBD2. This CDR3 is 15 amino acids long. Germline CDR1 SNHLY, CDR2 FYNNEI. The J segment lost 1 base and the V segment lost 1 base, leaving 2 bases of the junction unmatched. CDR3 region: CASSEERGDSYEQYF. DNA for the CDR3: TGTGCCAGCAGTGAAGAGCGGGGGGATTCCTACGAGCAGTACTTC.

The chain uses TRBV7-9 and TRBJ2-1; 7 bases match TRBD1. CDR3 length: 14 residues. Germline-derived CDR1 and CDR2 are SEHNR and FQNEAQ (reference sequence). V was clipped by 4 bases and J by 9 bases; unmatched bases: 9. CDR3 nucleotide sequence: TGTGCCAGCAGCTCGGACTTACAGGGGAGTGAGCAGTTCTTC. Its translation is CASSSDLQGSEQFF.

The chain has TRBV5-1 and TRBJ2-5, with TRBD2 matching over 8 bases. Germline CDR1 reads SGHRS; CDR2 reads YFSETQ. Unmatched junction bases numbered 1, after V lost 3 bases and J lost 3 bases. The CDR3 loop spans 13 amino acids. Here the CDR3 DNA reads TGCGCCAGCAGCTATAGCGGGAAAGAGACCCAGTACTTC. It yields the protein CASSYSGKETQYF.

The rearrangement uses TRBV29-1 and TRBJ2-2; 7 nucleotides match TRBD1. Germline CDR1 is SQVTM and CDR2 is ANQGSEA. This CDR3 region has 14 residues. Unmatched junction bases numbered 8, after V lost 7 bases and J lost 3 bases. DNA for the CDR3: TGCAGCGCAAGTGAGGGGGCGGACACCGGGGAGCTGTTTTTT. This codes for CSASEGADTGELFF.

This clonotype is a singleton in its sample. The CDR3 DNA follows: TGTGCCAGCAGCCAATTAGCGGGGGGGCACCACGAGCAGTACTTC. As protein: CASSQLAGGHHEQYF. V is TRBV3-1 and J is TRBJ2-7; 11 positions match TRBD2. Germline V gene lookup returns CDR1 LGHDT and CDR2 YNNKEL (reference sequence). The CDR3 covers 15 residues. After removal of 2 bases from V and 5 bases from J, the junction contained 5 bases not matched to a gene.

The rearrangement uses TRBV7-2 and TRBJ2-3, with D possibly TRBD1 on 6 matching bases. Between the trimmed V and J ends, which lost 6 bases and 2 bases, there was a span of 15 bases. The CDR3 length is 15 residues. Germline CDR1 and CDR2: SGHTA and FQGNSA. In nucleotides, the CDR3 is TGTGCCAGCAGGCGTGGACAGACATACACAGATACGCAGTATTTT. Its translation: CASRRGQTYTDTQYF.

This chain connects TRBV4-2 to TRBJ1-1; 10 nucleotides align to TRBD1. In germline, CDR1 is LGHNA, CDR2 YNFKEQ. The CDR3 spans 15 residues. Trimming cost V 3 bases and J 3 bases; bases outside gene matches: 4. The CDR3 DNA reads TGTGCCAGCAGCCATTCCGGGACAGGGGACACTGAAGCTTTCTTT. Residues: CASSHSGTGDTEAFF.

The V gene is TRBV7-9, the J gene TRBJ2-7, with a possible D match to TRBD1 (5 bases). V was pared by 5 bases and J by 2 bases, with 13 bases between. CDR3 size: 14 residues. CDR1 is SEHNR, CDR2 FQNEAQ, per germline (reference sequence). CDR3 in DNA: TGTGCCAGCAGCCCTTCAGGGTTACCCTACGAGCAGTACTTC. Protein: CASSPSGLPYEQYF.

This clonotype was observed a handful of times. An end of the junction differs from the germline gene, which may be a read error. This chain uses TRBV7-7 with TRBJ2-2; TRBD2 matches at 13 bases. CDR1 is SSHAT and CDR2 is FNYEAQ in the germline V gene (reference sequence). The CDR3 consists of 15 residues. The DNA of the CDR3 is TGTGCTAGCAGCCCGGGACTAGCGGGGACCGGGGAGCTGTTTTTT. It encodes CASSPGLAGTGELFF.